The clone carrying this T cell receptor (beta chain) was seen just once. Data came from immunoSEQ multiplex PCR; TCRdb stores just in-frame clones and leaves some out. The table has some 210,000 clones, about 94% seen once; the top ten hold around 0.84%. The data derive from a study of blood T cell repertoires in COVID-19. The Seattle site enrolled patients during active infection and followed them longitudinally. This receptor was taken from a man aged 60 to 75 with COVID-19, enrolled during active disease. Sequenced: peripheral blood.

The CDR3 reads CASSQGASSEAFF. CDR3 bases: TGTGCCAGCAGCCAGGGGGCGTCTTCTGAAGCTTTCTTT. The chain combines TRBV14 with TRBJ1-1; possibly TRBD1 for D (6 bases). The germline V gene has CDR1 SGHDN and CDR2 FVKESK. With 3 bases removed from V and 6 bases from J, the gap between germline ends came to 11 bases. This CDR3 spans 13 amino acids.